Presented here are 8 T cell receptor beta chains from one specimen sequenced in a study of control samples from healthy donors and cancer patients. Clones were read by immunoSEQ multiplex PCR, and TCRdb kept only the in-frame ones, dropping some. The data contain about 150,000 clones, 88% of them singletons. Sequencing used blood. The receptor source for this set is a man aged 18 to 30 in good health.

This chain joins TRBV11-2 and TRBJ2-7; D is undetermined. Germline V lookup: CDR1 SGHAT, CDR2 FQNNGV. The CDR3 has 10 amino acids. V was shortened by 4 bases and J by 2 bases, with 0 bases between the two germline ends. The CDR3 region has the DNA TGTGCCAGCAGCTCCTACGAGCAGTACTTC. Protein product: CASSSYEQYF.

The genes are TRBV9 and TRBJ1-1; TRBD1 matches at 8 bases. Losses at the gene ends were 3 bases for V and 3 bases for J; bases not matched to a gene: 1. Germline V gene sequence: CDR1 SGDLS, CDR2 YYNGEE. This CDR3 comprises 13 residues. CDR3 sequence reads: CASSAGGHTEAFF. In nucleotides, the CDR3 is TGTGCCAGCAGCGCAGGGGGCCACACTGAAGCTTTCTTT.

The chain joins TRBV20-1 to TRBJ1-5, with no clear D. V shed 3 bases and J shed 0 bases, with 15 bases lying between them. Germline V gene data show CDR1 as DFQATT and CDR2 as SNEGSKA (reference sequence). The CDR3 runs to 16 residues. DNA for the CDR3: TGCAGTGCTAGTCCTGCATTTGATATTAGCAATCAGCCCCAGCATTTT. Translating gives CSASPAFDISNQPQHF.

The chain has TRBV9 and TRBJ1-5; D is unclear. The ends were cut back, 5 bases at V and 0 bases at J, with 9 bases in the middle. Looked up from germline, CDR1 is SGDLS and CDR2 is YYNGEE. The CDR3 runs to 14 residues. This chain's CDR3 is CASSLGHSNQPQHF. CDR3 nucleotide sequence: TGTGCCAGCAGTCTCGGCCATAGCAATCAGCCCCAGCATTTT.

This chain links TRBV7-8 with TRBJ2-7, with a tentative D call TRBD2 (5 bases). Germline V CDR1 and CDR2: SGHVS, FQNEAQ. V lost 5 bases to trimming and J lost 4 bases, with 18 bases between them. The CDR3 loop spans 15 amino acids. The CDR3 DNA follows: TGTGCCAGCAGCCGCGGTCTAGAGGGCAGGTACGAGCAGTACTTC. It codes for CASSRGLEGRYEQYF.

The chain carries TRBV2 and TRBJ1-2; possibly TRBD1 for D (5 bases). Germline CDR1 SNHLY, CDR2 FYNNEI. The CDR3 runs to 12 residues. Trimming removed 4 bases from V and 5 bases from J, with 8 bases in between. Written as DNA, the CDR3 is TGTGCCAGCAGTGGGGACGGTTATGGCTACACCTTC. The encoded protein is CASSGDGYGYTF.

In DNA, the CDR3 is TGTGCCAGCAGTTTGCCGGGGGGGCGAGACGGGGAGCTGTTTTTT. The encoded protein is CASSLPGGRDGELFF. This rearrangement joins TRBV6-6 to TRBJ2-2; 8 bases match TRBD2. In germline, CDR1 is MNHNY, CDR2 SVGAGI (reference sequence). V dropped 4 bases and J dropped 7; count of bases not matched to a gene: 8. This CDR3 contains 15 residues.

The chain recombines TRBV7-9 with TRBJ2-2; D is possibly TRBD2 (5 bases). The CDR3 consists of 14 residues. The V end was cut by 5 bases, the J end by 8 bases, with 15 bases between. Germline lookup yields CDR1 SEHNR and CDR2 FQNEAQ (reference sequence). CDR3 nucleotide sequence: TGTGCCAGCAGCGCCCTCCCGGGGTGGGGGGAGCTGTTTTTT. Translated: CASSALPGWGELFF.